These 21 T cell receptor beta chains came from one sample sequenced in a study of blood T cells in healthy people across ages. The second PCR ran roughly 7 to 11 cycles with a sample-barcoded 5' primer and J-beta primers. TCRdb analysed the 5' RACE reads with MiXCR anew, one entry per CDR3 protein. This sample carries about 720,000 distinct CDR3 sequences, over 20% of them seen once, and the ten largest clones take roughly a fifth. Sequencing input: blood. These receptors all stem from a man between 65 and 85 years old in good health.

The V call is TRBV6-4, the J call TRBJ2-3; 9 bases fit TRBD2. Unmatched junction bases numbered 3, after V lost 5 bases and J lost 3 bases. Germline CDR1 and CDR2: MRHNA and SNTAGT. CDR3 size: 14 residues. CDR3 nucleotide sequence: TGTGCCAGCAGTCCTAGCGGGGATACAGATACGCAGTATTTT. Protein product: CASSPSGDTDTQYF.

The chain employs TRBV27 and TRBJ2-7; 8 bases line up with TRBD2. Per germline, CDR1 MNHEY and CDR2 SMNVEV (reference sequence). V lost 3 bases to trimming and J lost 5 bases; unmatched junction nucleotides: 9. This CDR3 has 15 amino acids. The chain's CDR3 is CASSFRGLAGHEQYV. CDR3 sequence (DNA): TGTGCCAGCAGTTTCCGGGGGTTAGCGGGACACGAGCAGTACGTC.

On this clonotype itself: The junction and the germline gene differ at one end; a read error may be behind it. This chain connects TRBV10-3 to TRBJ2-7; D is perhaps TRBD1 or TRBD2 (6 bases each). Germline V CDR1 and CDR2: ENHRY, SYGVKD. CDR3 length: 15 residues. The CDR3 DNA sequence: TGTGCCATCAGCGCGAGGTGGGGGCGGGACCACGAGCAATACTTC. Encoded protein: CAISARWGRDHEQYF.

The chain links TRBV6-6 to TRBJ1-4; the D gene is possibly TRBD1 (6 bases). There are 15 residues in the CDR3. V was shortened by 2 bases and J by 6 bases, with 13 bases between the two germline ends. Germline CDR1 reads MNHNY; CDR2 reads SVGAGI (reference sequence). DNA of the CDR3: TGTGCCAGCAGTTACAGGGGGGCGTTTGATGAAAAACTGTTTTTT. Protein sequence: CASSYRGAFDEKLFF.

The gene calls are TRBV18 and TRBJ2-2, with 8 bases aligning to TRBD1. This CDR3 contains 15 residues. Germline CDR1 KGHSH, CDR2 LQKENI. Trimming at V came to 4 bases and at J to 4 bases, leaving 5 bases not matched to a gene. The CDR3, as DNA: TGTGCCAGCTCACAGACAGGGGAAATCACCGGGGAGCTGTTTTTT. Residues: CASSQTGEITGELFF. The whole variable domain, filled in from reference TRBV18 and TRBJ2-2, reads NAGVMQNPRHLVRRRGQEARLRCSPMKGHSHVYWYRQLPEEGLKFMVYLQKENIIDESGMPKERFSAEFPKEGPSILRIQQVVRGDSAAYFCASSQTGEITGELFFGEGSRLTVL.

V is TRBV6-2 or TRBV6-3 and J is TRBJ1-5, with D unresolved. Germline V gene sequence: CDR1 MNHEY, CDR2 SVGEGT. Trimming shortened V by 6 bases and J by 5 bases, and 8 bases separated the two germline ends. This CDR3 has 12 amino acids. CDR3 sequence reads: CASSEPYQPQHF. CDR3 sequence (DNA): TGTGCCAGCAGCGAACCATATCAGCCCCAGCATTTT.

This sequence joins TRBV20-1 and TRBJ2-3; TRBD2 matches at 7 bases. After removal of 3 bases from V and 9 bases from J, the junction contained 12 bases not matched to a gene. This CDR3 is built from 14 residues. The germline CDR1 and CDR2 sequences are DFQATT and SNEGSKA (reference sequence). The CDR3 DNA follows: TGCAGTGCTAGCCCCAGCGGGATGACGCGCACGCAGTATTTT. Its translation: CSASPSGMTRTQYF.

This clonotype turned up a few times. The V call is TRBV12-3 or TRBV12-4, the J call TRBJ2-5; TRBD2 matches 7 bases. The CDR3 totals 14 residues. With V trimmed by 5 bases and J by 13 bases, 16 bases remained unmatched. The CDR3 is CASSPSGWGNEPYF. CDR3 DNA sequence: TGTGCCAGCAGTCCTAGCGGATGGGGGAACGAACCGTACTTC.

This clonotype was found a few times. The gene calls are TRBV3-1 and TRBJ1-1; D not resolved. CDR3 length equals 14 residues. CDR1 is LGHDT and CDR2 is YNNKEL in the germline V gene (reference sequence). With 4 bases removed from V and 0 bases from J, the gap between germline ends came to 9 bases. CDR3 sequence: CASSLRVMNTEAFF. The CDR3, as DNA: TGTGCCAGCAGCCTACGGGTAATGAACACTGAAGCTTTCTTT.

The rearrangement uses TRBV2 and TRBJ2-5, with 7 nucleotides matching TRBD2. This CDR3 is built from 16 residues. Looked up from germline, CDR1 is SNHLY and CDR2 is FYNNEI. The J segment lost 3 bases and the V segment lost 5 bases, leaving 12 bases of the junction unmatched. This chain's CDR3 is CASSHQGQGTKETQYF. In DNA, the CDR3 is TGTGCCAGCAGTCACCAAGGACAAGGGACTAAAGAGACCCAGTACTTC.

The rearrangement uses TRBV24-1 and TRBJ2-3; 12 bases line up with TRBD2. The CDR3 extends over 16 amino acids. Germline CDR1 KGHDR, CDR2 SFDVKD. Trimming at V came to 1 base and at J to 9 bases, leaving 7 bases not matched to a gene. The CDR3: CATSDFGLAGKRTQYF. Written as DNA, the CDR3 is TGTGCCACCAGTGATTTCGGACTAGCGGGAAAAAGGACGCAGTATTTT.

Written as DNA, the CDR3 is TGTGCCAGCAGCCATCGAGGGCCTCGGGAGCTGTTTTTT. As protein: CASSHRGPRELFF. The chain carries TRBV11-2 and TRBJ2-2; maybe TRBD2 (5 bases). The CDR3 loop spans 13 amino acids. The V gene's germline CDR1 is SGHAT and CDR2 FQNNGV. V lost 5 bases and J 9 bases, leaving 13 bases between the germline ends.

This clonotype was recorded a few times. This chain joins TRBV6-2 or TRBV6-3 and TRBJ2-1; possibly TRBD2 for D (5 bases). The CDR3 runs to 13 residues. The germline V gene encodes CDR1 MNHEY and CDR2 SVGEGT. The ends were cut back, 4 bases at V and 5 bases at J, with 9 bases in the middle. The CDR3 loop is CASSSRGDNEQFF. CDR3 DNA: TGTGCCAGCAGTTCTCGGGGAGACAATGAGCAGTTCTTC.

The chain employs TRBV5-1 and TRBJ2-5; D not resolved. The tail of the sequence fits TRBJ2-1 better, so the J call may be wrong. The CDR3 extends over 15 amino acids. In germline, CDR1 is SGHRS, CDR2 YFSETQ. CDR3 in DNA: TGCGCCAGCAGCTCCTCGAAAGGCGGACGGGATGAGCAGTTCTTC. Protein: CASSSSKGGRDEQFF.

This clonotype was detected a few times. DNA for the CDR3: TGTGCCAGCAGCCCCATCGTGGCGACCGGGGAGCTGTTTTTT. Its translation is CASSPIVATGELFF. This chain uses TRBV7-6 with TRBJ2-2; D remains unclear. Germline CDR1 is SGHVS and CDR2 is FNYEAQ. Trimming took 5 bases from V and 5 from J, leaving 12 bases between them. The CDR3 runs to 14 residues.

This clonotype has just a few counts. This chain joins TRBV20-1 and TRBJ1-2, with TRBD1 matching 8 bases. V was pared by 1 base and J by 5 bases, with 6 bases of the junction left unmatched. Germline V lookup: CDR1 DFQATT, CDR2 SNEGSKA (reference sequence). The CDR3 length is 14 residues. CDR3 in amino acids: CSARVDRGGYGYTF. The DNA of the CDR3 is TGCAGTGCTAGAGTCGACAGGGGAGGGTATGGCTACACCTTC.

This clonotype was seen just once. This chain uses TRBV12-3 or TRBV12-4 with TRBJ1-1, with D possibly being TRBD1 (5 bases). This CDR3 spans 13 amino acids. Trimming removed 6 bases at V and 2 bases at J, with 10 bases between. The CDR3 is CASRARGNTEAFF. CDR3 bases: TGTGCCAGCAGGGCTAGGGGAAACACTGAAGCTTTCTTT.

This sequence joins TRBV5-1 and TRBJ2-3, with D hard to call. Germline CDR1 SGHRS, CDR2 YFSETQ. CDR3 length: 16 residues. The V end lost 9 bases, the J end lost 2 bases, and 22 bases lay between the germline ends. The CDR3 DNA reads TGCGCCACCAAGGCTGAAGTCCACATGAACACAGATACGCAGTATTTT. Its translation: CATKAEVHMNTDTQYF. The variable domain in full, with the rest retrieved from reference TRBV5-1 and TRBJ2-3, is KAGVTQTPRYLIKTRGQQVTLSCSPISGHRSVSWYQQTPGQGLQFLFEYFSETQRNKGNFPGRFSGRQFSNSRSEMNVSTLELGDSALYLCATKAEVHMNTDTQYFGPGTRLTVL.

This clonotype was recorded at least ten times. The chain carries TRBV7-8 and TRBJ2-5; D is perhaps TRBD2 (6 bases). Germline CDR1 SGHVS, CDR2 FQNEAQ. Trimming pared 5 bases from V and 2 bases from J, leaving 15 bases between. The CDR3 contains 15 residues. CDR3 DNA sequence: TGTGCCAGCAGCCCCCACCTAGCGACACAAGAGACCCAGTACTTC. This gives the protein CASSPHLATQETQYF.

The J gene is TRBJ2-2, the V gene TRBV29-1; TRBD1 matches at 8 bases. Trimming at V came to 7 bases and at J to 3 bases, leaving 4 bases not matched to a gene. Germline V gene data show CDR1 as SQVTM and CDR2 as ANQGSEA. The CDR3 runs to 13 residues. The CDR3 nucleotides are TGCAGCGCTGGACAGGGCTACACCGGGGAGCTGTTTTTT. This translates into CSAGQGYTGELFF.

As for this clonotype: One end of the junction does not line up with germline, which may come from a read error. The rearrangement links TRBV20-1 to TRBJ2-3; D possibly corresponds to TRBD2 (5 bases). This CDR3 contains 15 residues. Germline-derived CDR1 and CDR2 are DFQATT and SNEGSKA (reference sequence). CDR3 residues: CSARDLGVSTATQYF. The CDR3 nucleotides are TGCAGTGCTAGAGATCTCGGGGTCTCCACAGCTACGCAGTATTTT.